The 20 T cell receptor beta chains below were found in one sample sequenced in a study of cytomegalovirus exposure and HLA in healthy donors. Here immunoSEQ multiplex PCR was the method, and the copy in TCRdb shows in-frame clones only, minus some. The sample has fewer than 250,000 clones, approximately 88% seen once. The sequenced sample consisted of PBMCs. The receptors were sampled from a young woman in good health and CMV-seropositive.

The chain combines TRBV27 with TRBJ2-7, with 8 nucleotides matching TRBD2. CDR1 and CDR2 from the germline V gene are MNHEY and SMNVEV (reference sequence). V dropped 3 bases and J dropped 6; count of bases not matched to a gene: 10. CDR3 length: 15 residues. The CDR3 bases are TGTGCCAGCAGTTTTAACGGGAGGGCCATCGTCGAGCAGTACTTC. It translates to CASSFNGRAIVEQYF.

The chain is built from TRBV4-3 and TRBJ1-2, with D perhaps TRBD1 (6 bases). The V gene's germline CDR1 is LGHNA and CDR2 YSLEER. Trimming took 2 bases from V and 2 from J, leaving 6 bases between them. The CDR3 extends over 13 amino acids. CDR3: CASSQQGNYGYTF. CDR3 bases: TGCGCCAGCAGCCAACAGGGGAACTATGGCTACACCTTC.

The chain links TRBV9 to TRBJ2-6; TRBD1 is a possible D gene (6 bases). This CDR3 has 15 amino acids. In germline, CDR1 is SGDLS, CDR2 YYNGEE. V was clipped by 1 base and J by 2 bases, with 7 bases between them. The CDR3 nucleotides read TGTGCCAGCAGCGTACAGGGGACTGGGGCCAACGTCCTGACTTTC. Protein: CASSVQGTGANVLTF. The entire variable domain, with the rest obtained from reference TRBV9 and TRBJ2-6, is as follows: DSGVTQTPKHLITATGQRVTLRCSPRSGDLSVYWYQQSLDQGLQFLIQYYNGEERAKGNILERFSAQQFPDLHSELNLSSLELGDSALYFCASSVQGTGANVLTFGAGSRLTVL.

The chain combines TRBV6-7 with TRBJ2-6; D might be TRBD1 (5 bases). TRBV6-7 is designated an ORF whose function remains uncertain. Trimming shortened V by 2 bases and J by 0 bases, and 14 bases separated the two germline ends. The CDR3 length is 18 residues. CDR3 nucleotide sequence: TGTGCCAGCAGTTACCGGACAACCAGGAGCTCTGGGGCCAACGTCCTGACTTTC. This codes for CASSYRTTRSSGANVLTF.

In this sample, this clone turned up a few times. Other nucleotide sequences in the sample specify the same CDR3. This chain uses TRBV27 with TRBJ2-6; no clear D. Trimming pared 3 bases from V and 0 bases from J, leaving 0 bases between. This CDR3 contains 13 residues. The germline V gene encodes CDR1 MNHEY and CDR2 SMNVEV (reference sequence). This CDR3 is CASSFSGANVLTF. CDR3 nucleotides: TGTGCCAGCAGTTTCTCTGGGGCCAACGTCCTGACTTTC.

This clone was counted a few times. V and J are TRBV25-1 and TRBJ2-7; D ambiguous. Trimming pared 1 base from V and 4 bases from J, leaving 5 bases between. The CDR3 runs 12 residues. The V gene's germline CDR1 is MGHDK and CDR2 SYGVNS. The CDR3 loop is CASSELSYEQYF. CDR3 DNA: TGTGCCAGCAGTGAATTGAGTTACGAGCAGTACTTC.

The table lists this clone with a few counts. V and J are TRBV5-6 and TRBJ1-2; D is possibly TRBD1 (6 bases). Trimming took 4 bases from V and 4 from J, leaving 14 bases between them. Per the germline V gene, CDR1 is SGHDT and CDR2 is YYEEEE. This CDR3 is 14 amino acids long. The CDR3, as DNA: TGTGCCAGCAGCCTTCTGGACAGCACCTATGGCTACACCTTC. Encoded protein: CASSLLDSTYGYTF.

This rearrangement joins TRBV18 to TRBJ2-3; D gene unclear. Germline CDR1 KGHSH, CDR2 LQKENI. This CDR3 comprises 14 residues. V was trimmed by 3 bases and J by 0 bases, leaving 7 bases between them. DNA of the CDR3: TGTGCCAGCTCACCGCTCGGGAGCACAGATACGCAGTATTTT. This codes for CASSPLGSTDTQYF.

The chain is built from TRBV2 and TRBJ2-7; maybe TRBD2 (7 bases). The germline gives CDR1 SNHLY, CDR2 FYNNEI. V lost 3 bases, J lost 6 bases, and 9 bases lay in between. The CDR3 is 12 amino acids. Here the CDR3 DNA reads TGTGCCAGCAGTGAGGGGGGGCGCGAGCAGTACTTC. Translating gives CASSEGGREQYF.

This clone was recorded a few times. J is TRBJ2-6 and V is TRBV28, with a weak D call TRBD2 (6 bases). The germline V gene has CDR1 MDHEN and CDR2 SYDVKM. V was shortened by 2 bases and J by 0 bases, with 8 bases between the two germline ends. The CDR3 loop spans 16 amino acids. CDR3 in amino acids: CASSLAGFSGANVLTF. Here the CDR3 DNA reads TGTGCCAGCAGTTTAGCGGGGTTCTCTGGGGCCAACGTCCTGACTTTC.

V gene TRBV7-8 combines with J gene TRBJ2-4; D is ambiguous. The CDR3 loop spans 12 amino acids. CDR1 and CDR2 from the germline V gene are SGHVS and FQNEAQ. V dropped 5 bases and J dropped 8 bases, with 10 bases sitting between them. CDR3 protein: CASSPNTDIQYF. CDR3 sequence (DNA): TGTGCCAGCAGCCCCAATACGGACATTCAGTACTTC.

This chain links TRBV5-1 with TRBJ1-1; D unclear. With 0 bases removed from V and 5 bases from J, the gap between germline ends came to 8 bases. In germline, CDR1 is SGHRS, CDR2 YFSETQ. There are 13 residues in the CDR3. The CDR3 is CASSLVGWTEAFF. The CDR3 DNA is TGCGCCAGCAGCTTGGTTGGGTGGACTGAAGCTTTCTTT.

The rearrangement links TRBV5-1 to TRBJ1-1, with D perhaps TRBD1 (5 bases). The V end lost 2 bases, the J end lost 1 base, and 6 bases lay between the germline ends. Germline lookup yields CDR1 SGHRS and CDR2 YFSETQ. This CDR3 region has 13 residues. CDR3 nucleotides: TGCGCCAGCAGCTTTCAGGGGAACACTGAAGCTTTCTTT. Translation gives CASSFQGNTEAFF. The full variable domain, completed using reference TRBV5-1 and TRBJ1-1, is KAGVTQTPRYLIKTRGQQVTLSCSPISGHRSVSWYQQTPGQGLQFLFEYFSETQRNKGNFPGRFSGRQFSNSRSEMNVSTLELGDSALYLCASSFQGNTEAFFGQGTRLTVV.

The chain couples TRBV5-1 to TRBJ2-1; TRBD2 might be the D (6 bases). CDR3 length: 13 residues. V was pared by 2 bases and J by 7 bases, with 10 bases between. From germline, CDR1 is SGHRS and CDR2 YFSETQ. As DNA, the CDR3 is TGCGCCAGCAGCTTCTTCCGGGGGAATGAGCAGTTCTTC. It codes for CASSFFRGNEQFF. The entire variable domain, with the rest obtained from reference TRBV5-1 and TRBJ2-1, is as follows: KAGVTQTPRYLIKTRGQQVTLSCSPISGHRSVSWYQQTPGQGLQFLFEYFSETQRNKGNFPGRFSGRQFSNSRSEMNVSTLELGDSALYLCASSFFRGNEQFFGPGTRLTVL.

The genes are TRBV27 and TRBJ2-7, with 10 bases fitting TRBD1. V lost 3 bases and J lost 5; bases outside the gene matches: 7. This CDR3 is built from 15 residues. Looked up from germline, CDR1 is MNHEY and CDR2 is SMNVEV (reference sequence). The DNA for the CDR3 is TGTGCCAGCAGTTTCACCGGGACAGGGGATAACGAGCAGTACTTC. Residues: CASSFTGTGDNEQYF.

The chain recombines TRBV7-9 with TRBJ1-2, with a weak D call TRBD1 (6 bases). The germline CDR1 and CDR2 sequences are SEHNR and FQNEAQ (reference sequence). This CDR3 spans 13 amino acids. The germline V and J ends were trimmed by 4 bases and 4 bases, with 10 bases remaining between them. CDR3 protein: CASSSGVVYGYTF. CDR3 in DNA: TGTGCCAGCAGCTCAGGGGTTGTCTATGGCTACACCTTC.

The rearrangement joins TRBV29-1 to TRBJ2-7; unclear D gene. This CDR3 contains 14 residues. The V gene's germline CDR1 is SQVTM and CDR2 ANQGSEA. V gave up 1 base and J gave up 7 bases, with 17 bases separating them. The CDR3 nucleotides read TGCAGCGTTGAAGGGACCGGGCCCATTAAAGAGCAGTACTTC. Amino acids: CSVEGTGPIKEQYF.

V and J are TRBV6-5 and TRBJ2-7; tentative D call: TRBD1 (5 bases). The CDR3 spans 14 residues. Germline CDR1 reads MNHEY; CDR2 reads SVGAGI. The ends were cut back, 2 bases at V and 2 bases at J, with 10 bases in the middle. CDR3 residues: CASSYGRTTYEQYF. As DNA, the CDR3 is TGTGCCAGCAGTTACGGTCGGACAACCTACGAGCAGTACTTC.

The chain has TRBV5-4 and TRBJ2-7; D ambiguous. Germline CDR1 and CDR2: SGHNT and YYREEE (reference sequence). The CDR3 sequence is 13 residues long. The ends were cut back, 1 base at V and 4 bases at J, with 9 bases in the middle. Written as DNA, the CDR3 is TGTGCCAGCAGCTTGTTTGTGGGTTACGAGCAGTACTTC. Protein product: CASSLFVGYEQYF.

The V and J genes are TRBV4-2 and TRBJ2-7; TRBD2 matches 14 bases. CDR1 and CDR2 from the germline V gene are LGHNA and YNFKEQ. The CDR3 covers 19 residues. V trimming: 1 base; J trimming: 3 bases; junction bases outside the gene matches: 11. CDR3 residues: CASSQGLGLAGGPLYEQYF. As DNA, the CDR3 is TGTGCCAGCAGCCAAGGCCTTGGACTAGCGGGAGGACCGCTCTACGAGCAGTACTTC.